Each of the 14 T cell receptor beta chains below was sequenced from the same sample in a study of T cell responses to AZD1222 COVID-19 vaccine. Clones were sequenced by immunoSEQ multiplex PCR, and TCRdb holds only the in-frame ones, with some missing. The table includes approximately 150,000 clones, around nine tenths detected once. This material consisted of peripheral blood, taken 28 days after the second AZD1222 dose. The receptors here all came from an adult who received the AZD1222 COVID-19 vaccine.

V and J are TRBV5-1 and TRBJ2-3, with 9 bases that match TRBD1. The germline gives CDR1 SGHRS, CDR2 YFSETQ. Losses at the gene ends were 4 bases for V and 6 bases for J; bases not matched to a gene: 3. There are 13 residues in the CDR3. This chain's CDR3 is CASSLGTGDTQYF. The DNA of the CDR3 is TGCGCCAGCAGCCTCGGGACAGGGGATACGCAGTATTTT.

The chain carries TRBV6-2 or TRBV6-3 and TRBJ1-1; D remains ambiguous. Germline CDR1 is MNHEY and CDR2 is SVGEGT. This CDR3 comprises 18 residues. Trimming cost V 6 bases and J 2 bases, with 25 bases left between them. The chain's CDR3 is CASSHPSSGETLNTEAFF. For the CDR3, the DNA is TGTGCCAGCAGCCACCCCTCGTCTGGGGAAACGTTAAACACTGAAGCTTTCTTT.

The V gene is TRBV6-5, the J gene TRBJ2-3; 8 bases fit TRBD1. V was pared by 4 bases and J by 1 base, with 7 bases of the junction left unmatched. Germline V lookup: CDR1 MNHEY, CDR2 SVGAGI. The CDR3 is 16 residues long. CDR3 nucleotides: TGTGCCAGCAGTTCCCGACAGGGGAGAGGCACAGATACGCAGTATTTT. This gives the protein CASSSRQGRGTDTQYF.

The V and J genes are TRBV4-1 and TRBJ2-7; 7 positions match TRBD2. The CDR3 has 15 amino acids. CDR1 is MGHRA and CDR2 is YSYEKL in the germline V gene. With V trimmed by 0 bases and J by 4 bases, 6 bases remained unmatched. The CDR3 here is CASSQDLTSVYEQYF. In nucleotides, the CDR3 is TGCGCCAGCAGCCAAGACCTCACTAGCGTGTACGAGCAGTACTTC.

The V and J genes are TRBV11-3 and TRBJ2-1; D unresolved. The germline V and J ends were trimmed by 3 bases and 0 bases, with 12 bases remaining between them. CDR1 and CDR2 from the germline V gene are SGHNT and YENEEA. The length of the CDR3 is 16 residues. The CDR3 region is CASSLTSDSSYNEQFF. The CDR3 coding sequence is TGTGCCAGCAGCTTGACCTCAGATAGCTCCTACAATGAGCAGTTCTTC.

V is TRBV29-1 and J is TRBJ2-7; D gene ambiguous. Germline CDR1 SQVTM, CDR2 ANQGSEA. Trimming left V 4 bases short and J 7 bases short, with 11 bases between. The CDR3 covers 11 residues. The CDR3 here is CSVVYGPEQYF. The CDR3 nucleotides are TGCAGCGTTGTGTATGGTCCGGAGCAGTACTTC.

The chain has TRBV5-1 and TRBJ2-5; the D gene could be TRBD1 or TRBD2 (5 bases each). CDR3 size: 11 residues. Trimming cost V 3 bases and J 5 bases, with 5 bases left between them. Looked up from germline, CDR1 is SGHRS and CDR2 is YFSETQ. The CDR3 DNA reads as TGCGCCAGCAGCTGGGGGGAGACCCAGTACTTC. Protein: CASSWGETQYF.

On this clone: The junction departs from germline at one end; a sequencing error may be responsible. The chain is built from TRBV18 and TRBJ1-2, with a possible D match to TRBD1 (6 bases). This CDR3 contains 20 residues. Germline CDR1 reads KGHSH; CDR2 reads LQKENI. The CDR3 reads CASSSPFLAGTGGLNYGYTF. CDR3 bases: TGTGCCAGCTCATCACCGTTTCTTGCGGGGACTGGGGGCCTTAACTATGGCTACACCTTC.

This sequence joins TRBV7-9 and TRBJ1-2; D not resolved. V lost 5 bases, J lost 4 bases, and 14 bases lay in between. This CDR3 has 14 amino acids. Germline V gene lookup returns CDR1 SEHNR and CDR2 FQNEAQ (reference sequence). CDR3 in amino acids: CASSQILGTYGYTF. CDR3 in DNA: TGTGCCAGCAGCCAAATTCTGGGCACCTATGGCTACACCTTC.

The V and J genes are TRBV6-5 and TRBJ1-4, with D uncertain. This CDR3 comprises 14 residues. With 4 bases removed from V and 4 bases from J, the gap between germline ends came to 10 bases. Per the germline V gene, CDR1 is MNHEY and CDR2 is SVGAGI. CDR3 DNA sequence: TGTGCCAGCAGTTCCGACGGCCGTAATGAAAAACTGTTTTTT. Translating gives CASSSDGRNEKLFF.

The chain uses TRBV18 and TRBJ2-7; D unresolved. CDR3 length equals 14 residues. V lost 4 bases to trimming and J lost 6 bases, with 16 bases between them. The V gene's germline CDR1 is KGHSH and CDR2 LQKENI. The CDR3, as DNA: TGTGCCAGCTCACTCACGGCCCGGTCGGGCGAGCAGTACTTC. The encoded protein is CASSLTARSGEQYF.

The gene calls are TRBV3-1 (or the pseudogene TRBV3-2) and TRBJ1-1, with D tentatively TRBD1 (6 bases). The CDR3 is 17 residues long. The V and J ends lost 0 bases and 4 bases respectively, with 18 bases between them. CDR1 is LGHDT, CDR2 YNNKEL, per germline (reference sequence). CDR3 residues: CASSQDRGQKVGTEAFF. The CDR3 DNA follows: TGTGCCAGCAGCCAAGATCGGGGGCAGAAGGTTGGCACTGAAGCTTTCTTT.

The V and J genes are TRBV4-1 and TRBJ2-1; 11 bases map to TRBD2. The CDR3 covers 16 residues. The junction had 5 bases not matched to a gene; V was cut back by 4 bases and J by 3 bases. Germline V gives CDR1 MGHRA, CDR2 YSYEKL. In DNA, the CDR3 is TGCGCCAGCAGCCCACTGGGGACTAGCGGCTACAATGAGCAGTTCTTC. As protein: CASSPLGTSGYNEQFF.

V is TRBV27 and J is TRBJ1-5, with D possibly TRBD1 on 6 matching bases. This CDR3 is 14 amino acids long. The V end was cut by 6 bases, the J end by 5 bases, with 14 bases between. Germline V gene lookup returns CDR1 MNHEY and CDR2 SMNVEV (reference sequence). Here the CDR3 reads CASSKERTDQPQHF. The CDR3 nucleotides are TGTGCCAGCAGCAAAGAACGGACAGATCAGCCCCAGCATTTT.